The rows below give T cell receptor beta chains drawn from one sample of a study of blood T cells in healthy people across ages. Using its own MiXCR run on the 5' RACE reads, TCRdb lists one record per CDR3 protein. Here the sample spans some 640,000 distinct CDR3 sequences, approximately 30% being singletons. Sequenced material: blood. The receptor set was obtained from an elderly woman in good health. Each CDR3 is given with its conserved first and last residue. The D gene is left open where the match is weak. Size is omitted from some rows. Given values are once, few, many or a class for expanded clones.

v_gene	abundance	d_gene	j_gene	CDR3aa	CDR3nt
TRBV12-3/TRBV12-4	many	-	TRBJ2-3	CASTLGPPPYESQYF	TGTGCCAGCACCCTGGGGCCCCCCCCGTATGAGTCGCAGTATTTT
TRBV20-1	many	-	TRBJ2-1	CSARLGPDTDEQFF	TGCAGTGCTAGATTGGGGCCTGACACCGATGAGCAGTTCTTC
TRBV29-1	-	-	TRBJ2-1	CSVSVSTGETQFF	TGCAGCGTGTCAGTCTCAACCGGAGAGACCCAGTTCTTC
TRBV18	-	-	TRBJ1-6	CASSPNSGGLSPLHF	TGTGCCAGCTCACCAAATTCCGGGGGCCTGTCACCCCTCCACTTT
TRBV7-3	many	TRBD2	TRBJ2-4	CASSLTGGKGIQYF	TGTGCCAGCAGCTTAACGGGAGGGAAGGGCATTCAGTACTTC
TRBV29-1	-	TRBD1	TRBJ2-2	CSVVLGQGGTEELFF	TGCAGCGTTGTACTGGGACAGGGCGGGACCGAGGAGCTGTTTTTT
TRBV6-2/TRBV6-3	medium-sized	TRBD1	TRBJ2-5	CASSYFGTGTETQYF	TGTGCCAGCAGTTACTTCGGGACAGGGACAGAGACCCAGTACTTC
TRBV5-1	-	-	TRBJ2-3	CASSLGPTSRGTDTQYF	TGCGCCAGCAGCTTGGGTCCAACTAGCAGGGGCACAGATACGCAGTATTTT
TRBV2	few	TRBD1	TRBJ1-5	CASSASTGGGQPQHF	TGTGCCAGCAGTGCTTCTACAGGGGGCGGTCAGCCCCAGCATTTT
TRBV10-2	-	-	TRBJ2-1	CASEGEIDEQFF	TGCGCCAGCGAGGGGGAGATCGATGAGCAGTTCTTC
TRBV5-4	-	-	TRBJ2-5	CASSPGTPRGNEQYF	TGTGCCAGCAGCCCCGGGACCCCCCGGGGGAATGAGCAGTACTTC
TRBV5-1	many	-	TRBJ2-7	CASSPRPSTNTGGEQYF	TGCGCCAGCAGCCCGCGTCCGTCCACTAACACTGGGGGCGAGCAGTACTTC
TRBV7-9	many	-	TRBJ2-5	CASSPLDRGSGETQYF	TGTGCCAGCAGCCCCCTGGATCGGGGGAGTGGAGAGACCCAGTACTTC
TRBV6-5	many	-	TRBJ2-1	CASSFSRSSYNEQFF	TGTGCCAGCAGTTTCTCGCGGAGCTCCTACAATGAGCAGTTCTTC
TRBV6-5	-	TRBD2	TRBJ2-7	CASRLGLAGTYEQYF	TGTGCCAGCAGACTGGGACTAGCGGGGACCTACGAGCAGTACTTC
TRBV6-2/TRBV6-3	-	-	TRBJ2-5	CASSLTGGASETQYF	TGTGCCAGCAGTTTAACAGGGGGGGCCTCGGAGACCCAGTACTTC
TRBV12-3/TRBV12-4	many	TRBD2	TRBJ2-5	CASSLLAGSNEQYF	TGTGCCAGCAGTTTATTAGCGGGGAGCAATGAGCAGTACTTC
TRBV20-1	many	-	TRBJ2-7	CSAPKAAGSEQYF	TGCAGTGCTCCTAAGGCCGCGGGTAGCGAGCAGTACTTC
TRBV7-2	many	TRBD1	TRBJ1-5	CASSLVQGGSTQHF	TGTGCCAGCAGCTTAGTGCAGGGGGGATCGACCCAGCATTTT
TRBV20-1	once	TRBD2	TRBJ2-1	CSAPGTSGGLSYNEQFF	TGCAGTGCTCCTGGGACTAGCGGGGGGCTCTCCTACAATGAGCAGTTCTTC
TRBV7-2	few	-	TRBJ1-5	CASSLVSGVGYQPQHF	TGTGCCAGCAGCTTAGTGTCAGGGGTTGGGTATCAGCCCCAGCATTTT
TRBV4-3	-	-	TRBJ2-2	CASSQDVIRRGNTGELFF	TGCGCCAGCAGCCAAGATGTTATCCGCCGGGGGAACACCGGGGAGCTGTTTTTT
TRBV30	-	-	TRBJ2-6	CAWVQGTGANVLTF	TGTGCCTGGGTACAGGGCACTGGGGCCAACGTCCTGACTTTC
TRBV7-2	many	-	TRBJ2-4	CASSLGFPPKNIQYF	TGTGCCAGCAGCTTAGGGTTTCCACCCAAAAACATTCAGTACTTC
TRBV7-2	few	-	TRBJ1-4	CASSSYRAASEKLFF	TGTGCCAGCAGCTCGTACAGGGCGGCGAGTGAAAAACTGTTTTTT
TRBV6-1	many	-	TRBJ2-5	CASTLNQETQYF	TGTGCCAGCACTTTAAACCAAGAGACCCAGTACTTC